One sample yielded the 4 T cell receptor beta chains listed below, sequenced in a study of response to subunit inactivated influenza vaccine. MiXCR was run by TCRdb on the RT-PCR reads, yielding one entry per CDR3 protein. The sample has under 200,000 distinct CDR3 sequences, around 9.9% seen once. Sequences were derived from non-naive T cells sorted from PBMCs, sampled more than 35 days after vaccination. The receptors originated from a man aged 45-65 years who received an inactivated influenza vaccine.

This clonotype was observed a few times. Written as DNA, the CDR3 is TGTGCCGCCAGCCGGGGGTTCCTGGGCGGAAACACCATATATTTT. Encoded protein: CAASRGFLGGNTIYF. This rearrangement joins TRBV5-8 to TRBJ1-3, with a weak D call TRBD1 (5 bases). Germline CDR1 is SGHTS and CDR2 is YDEGEE. The CDR3 consists of 15 residues. V lost 10 bases and J lost 4, with 21 bases in between.

This clonotype has a count of ten or more. CDR3 loop: CASSLGDRDGDNQPQHF. DNA for the CDR3: TGTGCCAGCAGTTTAGGAGACAGGGACGGAGACAATCAGCCCCAGCATTTT. The rearrangement joins TRBV12-3 or TRBV12-4 to TRBJ1-5; 7 bases fit TRBD1. The J segment lost 3 bases and the V segment lost 1 base, leaving 9 bases of the junction unmatched. The CDR3 is 17 residues long.

This chain uses TRBV28 with TRBJ2-7, with 8 positions matching TRBD1. CDR1 and CDR2 from the germline V gene are MDHEN and SYDVKM. This CDR3 region has 13 residues. V was clipped by 5 bases and J by 8 bases; unmatched bases: 8. The CDR3 DNA is TGTGCCAGCAGTACACGGACAGGGAGCAAGCAGTACTTC. Its translation: CASSTRTGSKQYF.

J is TRBJ2-1 and V is TRBV20-1; no definite D call. Trimming removed 0 bases from V and 5 bases from J, with 14 bases in between. This CDR3 spans 15 amino acids. CDR1 is DFQATT, CDR2 SNEGSKA, per germline (reference sequence). The CDR3 sequence: CSARDLGRLDNEQFF. CDR3 coding DNA: TGCAGTGCTAGAGATCTAGGGCGGCTTGACAATGAGCAGTTCTTC.